The entry below describes one T cell receptor (beta chain). V was clipped by 2 bases and J by 4 bases; unmatched bases: 5. CDR1 MNHNS and CDR2 SASEGT come from the germline V gene. CDR3 length equals 15 residues. The data derive from a study of OX40 agonist ivuxolimab in advanced cancers. Profiled with immunoSEQ multiplex PCR; TCRdb holds only in-frame clones, not every one. The table shows 30,000 to 40,000 clones, with roughly 85% occurring only once. Sequenced material: CD4+ or CD8+ T cells sorted from blood, taken in a trial of the OX40 agonist ivuxolimab. This TCR was sampled from an adult with an advanced solid tumor such as melanoma, head and neck, liver or kidney cancer. J is TRBJ2-1 and V is TRBV6-1; 7 bases align to TRBD1. The CDR3 region has the DNA TGTGCCAGCAGTGAACTTGGACAGGCTTACAATGAGCAGTTCTTC. Protein sequence: CASSELGQAYNEQFF.